Following are 4 T cell receptor beta chains from one sample sequenced in a study of cytomegalovirus exposure and HLA in healthy donors (dated by TCRdb to about 2017). Library construction relied on the immunoSEQ multiplex PCR assay. For the multiplex PCR, a mixture combining 60 forward primers for TCR Vbeta segments and 13 reverse primers for TCR Jbeta segments was used. The table comes from immuneACCESS by way of TCRdb, which keeps in-frame sequences with V and J called. Part of the clones is missing from these tables; in studies checked, under half for an unresolved V gene and the rest for unknown reasons. The table for this sample lists around 250,000 clones; about 81% of them were counted only once. The top ten clones comprise almost 8% of the sample. Material: PBMCs. Receptors originate from a woman aged 60 to 75 in good health and CMV-seropositive.

The chain combines TRBV2 with TRBJ1-1, with 8 positions matching TRBD1. Germline V lookup: CDR1 SNHLY, CDR2 FYNNEI. The CDR3 is 14 residues long. Trimming took 5 bases from V and 3 from J; bases not matched to a gene: 5. The CDR3 DNA is TGTGCCAGCAGTCCGGACAGGGTGCACACTGAAGCTTTCTTT. The encoded protein is CASSPDRVHTEAFF.

This chain connects TRBV5-1 to TRBJ2-3; D not certain. The CDR3 spans 14 residues. The V end lost 0 bases, the J end lost 2 bases, and 7 bases lay between the germline ends. From germline, CDR1 is SGHRS and CDR2 YFSETQ. CDR3: CASSLADFTDTQYF. CDR3 DNA sequence: TGCGCCAGCAGCTTGGCCGACTTCACAGATACGCAGTATTTT.

J is TRBJ2-3 and V is TRBV29-1; 7 bases align to TRBD2. Trimming removed 7 bases from V and 3 bases from J; junction bases left unmatched: 10. Germline V lookup: CDR1 SQVTM, CDR2 ANQGSEA. The CDR3 spans 14 residues. As DNA, the CDR3 is TGCAGCGCCCGAATAGCGGGTACTACAGATACGCAGTATTTT. It encodes CSARIAGTTDTQYF.

This chain connects TRBV4-1 to TRBJ2-7, with a tentative D call TRBD1 (7 bases). CDR1 MGHRA and CDR2 YSYEKL come from the germline V gene. Deletions cut 4 bases from V and 4 bases from J, with 20 bases between. The length of the CDR3 is 16 residues. CDR3 nucleotides: TGCGCCAGCAGCCCCATCCCCAGGGGGACTGGTTACGAGCAGTACTTC. Amino acids: CASSPIPRGTGYEQYF.